Detailed here is one T cell receptor (beta chain). Following extraction, RNA underwent reverse transcription to cDNA, which served as the sequencing template. Produced via immunoSEQ multiplex PCR; TCRdb's table is partial and in-frame only. The sample contains some 170,000 clones, 58% of which appear only once. Treatment: oral pan-JAK inhibitor, 5-10 mg twice daily. This entry comes from a study of CD8+ T cells in alopecia areata. The sequences come from CD4+ T cells sorted from blood, collected at approximately week 61, from a patient treated with tofacitinib. The sequence was collected from a human donor with alopecia areata.

CDR3 in DNA: TGCGCCAGCAGCTTGATGACAGGGCGGGACGAGCAGTACTTC. Protein: CASSLMTGRDEQYF. The chain uses TRBV5-1 and TRBJ2-7, with 7 bases identical to TRBD1. Trimming removed 1 base from V and 5 bases from J; junction bases left unmatched: 6. CDR3 length: 14 amino acids. Looked up from germline, CDR1 is SGHRS and CDR2 is YFSETQ.